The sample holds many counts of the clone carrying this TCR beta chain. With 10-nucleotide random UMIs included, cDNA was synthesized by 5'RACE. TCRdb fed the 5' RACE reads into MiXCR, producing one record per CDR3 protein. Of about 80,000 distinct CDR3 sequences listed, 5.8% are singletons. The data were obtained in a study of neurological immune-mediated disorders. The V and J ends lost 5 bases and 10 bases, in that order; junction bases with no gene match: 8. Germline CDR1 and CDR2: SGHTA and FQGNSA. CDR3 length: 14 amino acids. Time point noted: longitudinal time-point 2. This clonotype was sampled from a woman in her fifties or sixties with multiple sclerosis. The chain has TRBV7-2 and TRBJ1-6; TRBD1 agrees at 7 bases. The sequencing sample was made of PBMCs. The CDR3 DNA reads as TGTGCCAGCAGCCTAGAGACAGGGTACTCACCCCTCCACTTT. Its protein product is CASSLETGYSPLHF.